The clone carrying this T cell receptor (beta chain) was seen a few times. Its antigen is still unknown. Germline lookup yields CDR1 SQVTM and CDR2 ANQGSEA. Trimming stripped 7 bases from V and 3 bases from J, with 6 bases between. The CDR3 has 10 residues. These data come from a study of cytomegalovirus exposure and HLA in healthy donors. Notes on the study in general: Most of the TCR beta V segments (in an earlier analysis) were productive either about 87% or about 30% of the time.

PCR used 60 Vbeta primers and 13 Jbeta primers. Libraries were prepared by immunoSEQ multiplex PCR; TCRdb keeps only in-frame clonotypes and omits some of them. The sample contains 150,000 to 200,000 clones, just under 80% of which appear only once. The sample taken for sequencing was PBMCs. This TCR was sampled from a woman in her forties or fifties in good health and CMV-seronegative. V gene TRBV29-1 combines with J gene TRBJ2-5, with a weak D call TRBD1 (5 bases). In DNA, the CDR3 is TGCAGCGCGACAGAAGAGACCCAGTACTTC. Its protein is CSATEETQYF.